These 11 T cell receptor beta chains share one sample of origin, sequenced in a study of blood T cell repertoires in COVID-19. The protocol was immunoSEQ multiplex PCR, while the TCRdb copy is restricted to in-frame clones and leaves out a portion. The table has about 200,000 clones, 90% to 95% seen once. Sequencing input: peripheral blood. All receptors derive from a man aged 25-45 years with COVID-19, enrolled during active disease.

The V call is TRBV18, the J call TRBJ1-1, with 7 bases fitting TRBD1. The CDR3 is 13 amino acids. Germline CDR1 is KGHSH and CDR2 is LQKENI. Trimming at V came to 5 bases and at J to 4 bases, leaving 4 bases not matched to a gene. The CDR3: CASSTAGGTEAFF. The CDR3 nucleotides are TGTGCCAGCTCAACTGCAGGGGGCACTGAAGCTTTCTTT.

This chain joins TRBV30 and TRBJ1-5; D is possibly TRBD1 (5 bases). CDR3 size: 14 residues. Germline V CDR1 and CDR2: GTSNPN, SVGIG (reference sequence). The V end lost 3 bases, the J end lost 4 bases, and 13 bases lay between the germline ends. The CDR3 sequence is CAWSEGDLNQPQHF. In nucleotides, the CDR3 is TGTGCCTGGAGCGAAGGGGACTTGAATCAGCCCCAGCATTTT.

The J gene is TRBJ2-7, the V gene TRBV3-1 (or the pseudogene TRBV3-2), with 10 nucleotides matching TRBD2. Germline V gene sequence: CDR1 LGHDT, CDR2 YNNKEL (reference sequence). V lost 0 bases, J lost 5 bases, and 4 bases stayed unmatched. The CDR3 sequence is 15 residues long. CDR3 amino acids: CASSQDQRGGDEQYF. DNA for the CDR3: TGTGCCAGCAGCCAAGATCAGCGGGGGGGCGACGAGCAGTACTTC.

J is TRBJ2-5 and V is TRBV11-2; 13 positions match TRBD2. The CDR3 is 16 amino acids. From germline, CDR1 is SGHAT and CDR2 FQNNGV. V trimming: 4 bases; J trimming: 5 bases; junction bases outside the gene matches: 7. In nucleotides, the CDR3 is TGTGCCAGCAGCTCCGGGACTAGCGGGGATCTCGAGACCCAGTACTTC. Translating gives CASSSGTSGDLETQYF.

V is TRBV5-1 and J is TRBJ2-7; 10 nucleotides line up with TRBD2. Per germline, CDR1 SGHRS and CDR2 YFSETQ. This CDR3 is built from 14 residues. V trimming: 4 bases; J trimming: 7 bases; junction bases outside the gene matches: 8. This chain's CDR3 is CASSLSGGAWEQYF. The CDR3 nucleotides read TGCGCCAGCAGCCTCAGCGGGGGGGCGTGGGAGCAGTACTTC. Looking up the rest from reference TRBV5-1 and TRBJ2-7 gives the full variable domain: KAGVTQTPRYLIKTRGQQVTLSCSPISGHRSVSWYQQTPGQGLQFLFEYFSETQRNKGNFPGRFSGRQFSNSRSEMNVSTLELGDSALYLCASSLSGGAWEQYFGPGTRLTVT.

The CDR3 DNA follows: TGTGCCAGCTCACCGGCAGGGCCTGGGAACGAGCAGTACTTC. Protein product: CASSPAGPGNEQYF. The V call is TRBV18, the J call TRBJ2-7, with D possibly being TRBD1 (5 bases). Between the trimmed V and J ends, which lost 3 bases and 5 bases, there was a span of 14 bases. This CDR3 is 14 amino acids long. CDR1 is KGHSH and CDR2 is LQKENI in the germline V gene.

This chain joins TRBV6-5 and TRBJ2-1, with 12 bases identical to TRBD2. The junction had 3 bases not matched to a gene; V was cut back by 6 bases and J by 3 bases. CDR1 is MNHEY, CDR2 SVGAGI, per germline. The CDR3 is 15 amino acids. CDR3 bases: TGTGCCAGCAGGCGACTAGCGGGGGACTACAATGAGCAGTTCTTC. This sequence encodes CASRRLAGDYNEQFF.

The J gene is TRBJ2-7, the V gene TRBV5-1; D call uncertain. V lost 1 base and J 5 bases, leaving 13 bases between the germline ends. The germline gives CDR1 SGHRS, CDR2 YFSETQ. This CDR3 spans 14 amino acids. CDR3 sequence (DNA): TGCGCCAGCAGCTTGTTTAGTGAGATAGACGAGCAGTACTTC. Amino acid sequence: CASSLFSEIDEQYF.

CDR3 DNA: TGTGCCAGCAGCTTATGGGAGCGGGGGGGTGGCGAGACCCAGTACTTC. Translation: CASSLWERGGGETQYF. The gene calls are TRBV11-2 and TRBJ2-5; 10 bases fit TRBD2. In germline, CDR1 is SGHAT, CDR2 FQNNGV. The CDR3 extends over 16 amino acids. V shed 2 bases, J shed 5 bases, and the junction held 8 bases outside the gene matches.

The gene calls are TRBV19 and TRBJ1-5; D might be TRBD1 (6 bases). The V and J ends lost 1 base and 3 bases respectively, with 13 bases between them. In germline, CDR1 is LNHDA, CDR2 SQIVND (reference sequence). The length of the CDR3 is 16 residues. The CDR3 DNA is TGTGCCAGTAGTATAGCGGGGGGGGCAAACAATCAGCCCCAGCATTTT. Its protein is CASSIAGGANNQPQHF.

The CDR3 DNA reads as TGTGCCAGCAGCGCCGGTTATCGTCGTGGGGAGCAGGACTATGGCTACACCTTC. Translating it yields CASSAGYRRGEQDYGYTF. V is TRBV7-3 and J is TRBJ1-2; D gene ambiguous. The V end lost 5 bases, the J end lost 3 bases, and 25 bases lay between the germline ends. CDR1 is SGHTA and CDR2 is FQGTGA in the germline V gene. The CDR3 is 18 amino acids.